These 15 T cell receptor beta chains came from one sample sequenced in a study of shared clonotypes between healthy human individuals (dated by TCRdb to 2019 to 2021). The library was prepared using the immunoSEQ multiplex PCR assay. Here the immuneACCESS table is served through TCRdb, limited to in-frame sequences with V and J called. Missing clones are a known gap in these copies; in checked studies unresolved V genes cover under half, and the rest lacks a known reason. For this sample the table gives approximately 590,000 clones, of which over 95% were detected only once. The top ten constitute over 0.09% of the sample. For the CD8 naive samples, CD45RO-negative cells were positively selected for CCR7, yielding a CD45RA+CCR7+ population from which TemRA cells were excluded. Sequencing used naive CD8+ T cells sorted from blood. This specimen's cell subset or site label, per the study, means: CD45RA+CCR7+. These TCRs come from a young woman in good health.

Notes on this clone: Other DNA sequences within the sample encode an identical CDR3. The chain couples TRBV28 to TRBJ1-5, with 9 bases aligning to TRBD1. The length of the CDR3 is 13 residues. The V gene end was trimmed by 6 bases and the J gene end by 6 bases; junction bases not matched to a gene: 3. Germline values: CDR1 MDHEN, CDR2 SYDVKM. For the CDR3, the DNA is TGTGCCAGCAGCCTACAGGGGGCTCAGCCCCAGCATTTT. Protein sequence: CASSLQGAQPQHF.

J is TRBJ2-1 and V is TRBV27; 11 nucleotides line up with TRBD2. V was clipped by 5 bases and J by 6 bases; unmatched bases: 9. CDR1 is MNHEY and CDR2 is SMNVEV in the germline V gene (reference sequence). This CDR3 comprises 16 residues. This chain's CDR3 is CASSLIAGGPVNEQFF. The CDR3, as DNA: TGTGCCAGCAGTCTCATAGCGGGAGGGCCCGTCAATGAGCAGTTCTTC.

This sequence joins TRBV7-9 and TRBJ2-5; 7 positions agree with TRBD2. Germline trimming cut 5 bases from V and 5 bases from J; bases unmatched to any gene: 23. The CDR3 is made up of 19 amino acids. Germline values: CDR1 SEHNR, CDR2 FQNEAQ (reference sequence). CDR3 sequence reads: CASSQRFSASGALRETQYF. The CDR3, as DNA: TGTGCCAGCAGCCAGAGGTTCTCGGCTAGCGGAGCCCTCCGGGAGACCCAGTACTTC.

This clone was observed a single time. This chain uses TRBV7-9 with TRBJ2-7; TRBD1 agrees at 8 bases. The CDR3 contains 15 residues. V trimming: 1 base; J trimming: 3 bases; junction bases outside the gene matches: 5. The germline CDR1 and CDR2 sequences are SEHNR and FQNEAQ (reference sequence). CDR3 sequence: CASSLVTGTGYEQYF. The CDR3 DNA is TGTGCCAGCAGCTTAGTAACCGGGACAGGCTACGAGCAGTACTTC.

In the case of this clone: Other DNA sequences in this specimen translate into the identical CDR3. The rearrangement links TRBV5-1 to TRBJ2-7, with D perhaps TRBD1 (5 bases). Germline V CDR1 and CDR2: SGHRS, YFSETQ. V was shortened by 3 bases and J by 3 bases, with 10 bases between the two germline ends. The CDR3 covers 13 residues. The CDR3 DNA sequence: TGCGCCAGCAGCTGGGATAGGGGCTACGAGCAGTACTTC. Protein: CASSWDRGYEQYF.

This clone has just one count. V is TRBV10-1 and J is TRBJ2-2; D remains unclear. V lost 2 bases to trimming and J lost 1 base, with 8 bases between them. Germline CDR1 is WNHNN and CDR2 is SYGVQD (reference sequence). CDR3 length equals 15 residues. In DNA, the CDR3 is TGCGCCAGCAGTGAGCGATCCCAGAACACCGGGGAGCTGTTTTTT. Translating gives CASSERSQNTGELFF.

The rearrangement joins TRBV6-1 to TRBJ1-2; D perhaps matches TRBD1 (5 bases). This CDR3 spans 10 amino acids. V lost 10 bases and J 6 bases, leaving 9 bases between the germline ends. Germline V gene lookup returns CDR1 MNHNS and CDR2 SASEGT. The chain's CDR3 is CAIEGDGYTF. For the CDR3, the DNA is TGTGCCATCGAAGGGGATGGCTACACCTTC.

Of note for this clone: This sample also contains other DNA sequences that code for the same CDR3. CDR3 bases: TGTGCCAGCAGCTTGGCCGGGGGAAACACCGGGGAGCTGTTTTTT. Residues: CASSLAGGNTGELFF. The chain carries TRBV5-6 and TRBJ2-2, with D perhaps TRBD2 (6 bases). Trimming cost V 0 bases and J 2 bases, with 8 bases left between them. Germline V gene data show CDR1 as SGHDT and CDR2 as YYEEEE. This CDR3 spans 15 amino acids.

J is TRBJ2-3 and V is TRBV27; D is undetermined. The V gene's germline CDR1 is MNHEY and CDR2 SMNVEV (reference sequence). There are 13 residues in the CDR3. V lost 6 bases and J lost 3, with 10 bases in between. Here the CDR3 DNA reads TGTGCCAGCAGGGTCGGGTTAACAGATACGCAGTATTTT. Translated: CASRVGLTDTQYF.

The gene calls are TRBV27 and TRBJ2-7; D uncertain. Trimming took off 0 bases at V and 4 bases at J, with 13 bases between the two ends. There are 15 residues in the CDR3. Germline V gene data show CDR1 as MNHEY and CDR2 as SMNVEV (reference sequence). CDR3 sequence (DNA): TGTGCCAGCAGTTTATCAGCCTCCGACGGGTACGAGCAGTACTTC. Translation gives CASSLSASDGYEQYF.

CDR3 amino acids: CAGIGQTQYF. In nucleotides, the CDR3 is TGTGCCGGCATCGGGCAGACCCAGTACTTC. The rearrangement joins TRBV7-9 to TRBJ2-5, with D unclear. Trimming removed 11 bases from V and 6 bases from J, with 10 bases in between. This CDR3 region has 10 residues. The V gene's germline CDR1 is SEHNR and CDR2 FQNEAQ (reference sequence). The variable domain in full, with the rest retrieved from reference TRBV7-9 and TRBJ2-5, is DTGVSQNPRHKITKRGQNVTFRCDPISEHNRLYWYRQTLGQGPEFLTYFQNEAQLEKSRLLSDRFSAERPKGSFSTLEIQRTEQGDSAMYLCAGIGQTQYFGPGTRLLVL.

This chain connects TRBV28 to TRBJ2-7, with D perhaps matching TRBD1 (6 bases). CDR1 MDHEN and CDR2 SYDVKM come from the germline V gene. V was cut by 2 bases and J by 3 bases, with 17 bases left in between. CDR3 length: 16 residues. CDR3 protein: CASSLLFRDISYEQYF. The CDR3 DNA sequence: TGTGCCAGCAGTTTACTCTTCCGGGACATCAGCTACGAGCAGTACTTC.

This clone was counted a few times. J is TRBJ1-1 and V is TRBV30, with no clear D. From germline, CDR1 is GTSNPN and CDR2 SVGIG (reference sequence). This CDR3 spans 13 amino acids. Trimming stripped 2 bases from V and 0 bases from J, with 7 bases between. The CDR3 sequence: CAWSSGMNTEAFF. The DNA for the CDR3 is TGTGCCTGGAGTTCGGGGATGAACACTGAAGCTTTCTTT. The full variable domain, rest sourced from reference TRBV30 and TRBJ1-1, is SQTIHQWPATLVQPVGSPLSLECTVEGTSNPNLYWYRQAAGRGLQLLFYSVGIGQISSEVPQNLSASRPQDRQFILSSKKLLLSDSGFYLCAWSSGMNTEAFFGQGTRLTVV.

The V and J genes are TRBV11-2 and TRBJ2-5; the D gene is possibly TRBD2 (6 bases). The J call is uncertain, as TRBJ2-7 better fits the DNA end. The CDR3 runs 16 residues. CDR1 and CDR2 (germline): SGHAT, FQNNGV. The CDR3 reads CASSIAGTEGSYEQYF. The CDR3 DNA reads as TGTGCCAGCAGCATCGCCGGGACGGAGGGCTCCTACGAGCAGTACTTC.

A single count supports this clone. CDR3 sequence: CATLPGGARETQYF. CDR3 DNA sequence: TGTGCCACCCTGCCGGGGGGCGCCCGGGAGACCCAGTACTTC. The chain carries TRBV21-1 and TRBJ2-5; the D call TRBD2 from the table was never checked on the DNA. TRBV21-1 is described as a pseudogene. The CDR3 is 14 amino acids.